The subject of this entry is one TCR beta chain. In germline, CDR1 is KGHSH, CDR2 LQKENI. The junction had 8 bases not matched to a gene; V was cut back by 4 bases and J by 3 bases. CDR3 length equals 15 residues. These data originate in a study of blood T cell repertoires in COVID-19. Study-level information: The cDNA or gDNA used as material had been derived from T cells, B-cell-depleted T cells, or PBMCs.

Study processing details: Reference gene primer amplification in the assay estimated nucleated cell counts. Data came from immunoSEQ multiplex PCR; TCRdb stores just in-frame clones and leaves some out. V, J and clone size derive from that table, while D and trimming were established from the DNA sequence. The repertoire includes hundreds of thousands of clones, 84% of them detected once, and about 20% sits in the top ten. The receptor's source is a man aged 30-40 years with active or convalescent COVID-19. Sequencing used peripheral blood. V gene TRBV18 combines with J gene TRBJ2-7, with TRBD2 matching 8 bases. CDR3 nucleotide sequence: TGTGCCAGCTCACTCCTTAGCGGGGACTACTACGAGCAGTACTTC. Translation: CASSLLSGDYYEQYF.